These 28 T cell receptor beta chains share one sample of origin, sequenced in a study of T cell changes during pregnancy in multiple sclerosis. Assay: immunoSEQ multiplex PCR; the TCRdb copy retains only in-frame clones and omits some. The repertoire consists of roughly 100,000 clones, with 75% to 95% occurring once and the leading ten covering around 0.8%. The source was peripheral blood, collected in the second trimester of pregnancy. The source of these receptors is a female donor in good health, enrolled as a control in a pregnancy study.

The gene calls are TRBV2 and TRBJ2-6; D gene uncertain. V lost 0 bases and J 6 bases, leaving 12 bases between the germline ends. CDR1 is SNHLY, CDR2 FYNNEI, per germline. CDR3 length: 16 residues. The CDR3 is CASSEAVSRQANVLTF. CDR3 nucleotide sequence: TGTGCCAGCAGTGAAGCGGTGTCGAGACAGGCCAACGTCCTGACTTTC.

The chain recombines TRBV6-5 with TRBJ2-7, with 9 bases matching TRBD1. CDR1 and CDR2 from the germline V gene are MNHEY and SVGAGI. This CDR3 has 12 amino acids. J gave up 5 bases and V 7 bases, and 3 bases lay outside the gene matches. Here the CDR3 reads CASTRTGDEQYF. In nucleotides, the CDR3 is TGTGCCAGCACCCGGACAGGGGACGAGCAGTACTTC.

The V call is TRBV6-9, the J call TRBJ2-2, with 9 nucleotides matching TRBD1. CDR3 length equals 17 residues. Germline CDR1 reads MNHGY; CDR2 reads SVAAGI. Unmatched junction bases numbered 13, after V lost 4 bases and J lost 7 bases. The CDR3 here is CASSSQTGGNTHGELFF. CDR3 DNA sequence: TGTGCCAGCAGTTCCCAGACAGGGGGTAATACCCACGGGGAGCTGTTTTTT.

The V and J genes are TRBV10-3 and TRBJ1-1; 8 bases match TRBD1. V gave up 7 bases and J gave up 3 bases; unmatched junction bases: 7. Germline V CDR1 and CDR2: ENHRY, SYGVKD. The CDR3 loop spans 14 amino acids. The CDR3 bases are TGTGCCATCACCCAAGGACAGGGAGACACTGAAGCTTTCTTT. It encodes CAITQGQGDTEAFF.

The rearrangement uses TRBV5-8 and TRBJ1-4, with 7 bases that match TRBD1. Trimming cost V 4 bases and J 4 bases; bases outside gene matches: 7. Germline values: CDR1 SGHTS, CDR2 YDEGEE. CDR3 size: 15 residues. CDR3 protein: CASSEEGQLNEKLFF. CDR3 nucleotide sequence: TGTGCCAGCAGCGAGGAGGGACAGCTTAATGAAAAACTGTTTTTT.

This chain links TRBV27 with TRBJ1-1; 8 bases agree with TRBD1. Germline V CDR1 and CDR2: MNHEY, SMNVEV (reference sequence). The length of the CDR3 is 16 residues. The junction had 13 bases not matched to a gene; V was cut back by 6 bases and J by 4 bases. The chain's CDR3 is CASRSAGDRSSTEAFF. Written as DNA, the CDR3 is TGTGCCAGCAGATCCGCCGGGGACAGGTCGAGCACTGAAGCTTTCTTT.

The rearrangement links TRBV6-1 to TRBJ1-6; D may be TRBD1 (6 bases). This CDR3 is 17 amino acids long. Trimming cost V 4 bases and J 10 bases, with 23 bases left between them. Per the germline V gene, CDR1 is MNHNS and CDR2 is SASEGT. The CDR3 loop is CASSGQYRDRVESPLHF. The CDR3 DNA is TGTGCCAGCAGTGGTCAGTACAGGGATAGAGTAGAATCACCCCTCCACTTT.

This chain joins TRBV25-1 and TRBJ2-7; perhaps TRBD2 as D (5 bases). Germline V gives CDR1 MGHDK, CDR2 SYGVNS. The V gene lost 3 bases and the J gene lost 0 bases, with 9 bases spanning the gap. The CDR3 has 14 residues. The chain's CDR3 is CASSDLGSSYEQYF. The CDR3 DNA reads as TGTGCCAGCAGTGATTTAGGGAGCTCCTACGAGCAGTACTTC.

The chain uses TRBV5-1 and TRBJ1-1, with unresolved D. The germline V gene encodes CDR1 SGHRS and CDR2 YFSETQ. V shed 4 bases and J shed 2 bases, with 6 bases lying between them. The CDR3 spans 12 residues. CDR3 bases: TGCGCCAGCAGCCAGTCTAACACTGAAGCTTTCTTT. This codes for CASSQSNTEAFF.

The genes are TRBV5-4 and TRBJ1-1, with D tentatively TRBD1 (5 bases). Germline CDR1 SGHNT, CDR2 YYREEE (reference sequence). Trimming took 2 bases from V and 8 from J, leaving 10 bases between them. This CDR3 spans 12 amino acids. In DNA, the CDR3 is TGTGCCAGCAGCTTCTCCGGGGGGGAAGCTTTCTTT. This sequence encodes CASSFSGGEAFF.

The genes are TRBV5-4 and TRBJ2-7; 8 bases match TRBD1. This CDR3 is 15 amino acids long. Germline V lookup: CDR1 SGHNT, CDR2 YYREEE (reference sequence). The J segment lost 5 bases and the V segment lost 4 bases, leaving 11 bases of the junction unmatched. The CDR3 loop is CASSRADRGLDEQYF. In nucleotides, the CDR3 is TGTGCCAGCAGCCGTGCCGACAGGGGTCTCGACGAGCAGTACTTC.

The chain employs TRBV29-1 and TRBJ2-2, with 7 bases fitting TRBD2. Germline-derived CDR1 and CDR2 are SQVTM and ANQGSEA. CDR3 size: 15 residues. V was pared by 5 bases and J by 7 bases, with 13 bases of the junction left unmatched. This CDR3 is CSVLRLAGRGGELFF. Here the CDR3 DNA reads TGCAGCGTTCTTAGACTAGCCGGGCGAGGCGGGGAGCTGTTTTTT.

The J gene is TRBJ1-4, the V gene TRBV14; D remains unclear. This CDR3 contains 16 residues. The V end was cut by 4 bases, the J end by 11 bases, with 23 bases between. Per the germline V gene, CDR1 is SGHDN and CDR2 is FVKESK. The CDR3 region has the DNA TGTGCCAGCAGCCGCTTTGGAGGGAAGGAGTATACTAAACTGTTTTTT. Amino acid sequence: CASSRFGGKEYTKLFF.

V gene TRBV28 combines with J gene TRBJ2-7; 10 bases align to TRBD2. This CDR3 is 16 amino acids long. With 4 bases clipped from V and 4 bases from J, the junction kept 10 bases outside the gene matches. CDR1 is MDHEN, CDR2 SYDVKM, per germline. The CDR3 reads CASSSHGASGSYEQYF. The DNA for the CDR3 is TGTGCCAGCAGTTCTCACGGGGCTAGCGGGAGTTACGAGCAGTACTTC.

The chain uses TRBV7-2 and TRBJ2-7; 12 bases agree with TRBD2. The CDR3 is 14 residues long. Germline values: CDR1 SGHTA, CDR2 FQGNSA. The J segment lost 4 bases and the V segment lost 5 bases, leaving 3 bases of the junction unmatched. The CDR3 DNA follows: TGTGCCAGCAGCCCGACTAGCGGGAGATACGAGCAGTACTTC. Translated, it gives CASSPTSGRYEQYF.

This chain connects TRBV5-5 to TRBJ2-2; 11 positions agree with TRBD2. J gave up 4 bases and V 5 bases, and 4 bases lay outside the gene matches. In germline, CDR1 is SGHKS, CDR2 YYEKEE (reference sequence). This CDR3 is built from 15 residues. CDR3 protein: CASRLAGVSTGELFF. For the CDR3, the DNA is TGTGCCAGCAGACTAGCGGGAGTGAGCACCGGGGAGCTGTTTTTT.

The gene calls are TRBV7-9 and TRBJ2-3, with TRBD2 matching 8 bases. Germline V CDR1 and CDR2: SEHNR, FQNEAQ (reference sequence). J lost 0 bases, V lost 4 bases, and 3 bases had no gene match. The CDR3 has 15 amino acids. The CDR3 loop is CASSSERGSTDTQYF. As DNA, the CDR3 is TGTGCCAGCAGCTCGGAGCGGGGGAGCACAGATACGCAGTATTTT.

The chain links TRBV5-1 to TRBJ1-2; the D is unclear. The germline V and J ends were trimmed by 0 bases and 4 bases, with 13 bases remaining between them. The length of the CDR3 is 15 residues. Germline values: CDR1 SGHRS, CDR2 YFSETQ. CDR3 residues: CASSLGRTSGYGYTF. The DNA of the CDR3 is TGCGCCAGCAGCTTGGGCCGCACGTCGGGCTATGGCTACACCTTC.

The CDR3 DNA reads TGCGCCAGCAGCTTGGAGGGGACAGGGACGGAGGGCTACACCTTC. It codes for CASSLEGTGTEGYTF. The V and J genes are TRBV5-1 and TRBJ1-2, with TRBD1 identical over 9 bases. Germline V gives CDR1 SGHRS, CDR2 YFSETQ. With V trimmed by 0 bases and J by 8 bases, 8 bases remained unmatched. The CDR3 totals 15 residues.

CDR3 loop: CASSTQGAQNYGYTF. DNA for the CDR3: TGTGCCAGTAGTACTCAGGGGGCGCAGAACTATGGCTACACCTTC. V is TRBV19 and J is TRBJ1-2; 8 bases line up with TRBD1. Germline assignment: CDR1 LNHDA and CDR2 SQIVND (reference sequence). The J segment lost 2 bases and the V segment lost 4 bases, leaving 6 bases of the junction unmatched. The CDR3 contains 15 residues. Looking up the rest from reference TRBV19 and TRBJ1-2 gives the full variable domain: DGGITQSPKYLFRKEGQNVTLSCEQNLNHDAMYWYRQDPGQGLRLIYYSQIVNDFQKGDIAEGYSVSREKKESFPLTVTSAQKNPTAFYLCASSTQGAQNYGYTFGSGTRLTVV.

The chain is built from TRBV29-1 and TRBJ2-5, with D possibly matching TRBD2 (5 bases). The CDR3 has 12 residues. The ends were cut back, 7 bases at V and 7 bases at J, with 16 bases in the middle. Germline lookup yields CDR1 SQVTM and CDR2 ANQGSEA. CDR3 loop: CSGVDGVWTQYF. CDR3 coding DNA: TGCAGCGGTGTCGACGGGGTTTGGACCCAGTACTTC.

CDR3 protein: CASSFTGGGYGYTF. As DNA, the CDR3 is TGTGCCAGCAGCTTCACAGGGGGCGGGTATGGCTACACCTTC. The chain couples TRBV7-9 to TRBJ1-2; 9 nucleotides align to TRBD1. Trimming at V came to 3 bases and at J to 5 bases, leaving 4 bases not matched to a gene. Germline V gene sequence: CDR1 SEHNR, CDR2 FQNEAQ (reference sequence). The CDR3 is 14 residues long.

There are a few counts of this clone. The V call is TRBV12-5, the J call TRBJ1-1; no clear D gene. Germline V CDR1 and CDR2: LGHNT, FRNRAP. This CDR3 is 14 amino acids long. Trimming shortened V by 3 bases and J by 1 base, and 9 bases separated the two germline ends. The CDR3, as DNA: TGTGCTAGTGGTTTATTGACACCGAACACTGAAGCTTTCTTT. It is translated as CASGLLTPNTEAFF.

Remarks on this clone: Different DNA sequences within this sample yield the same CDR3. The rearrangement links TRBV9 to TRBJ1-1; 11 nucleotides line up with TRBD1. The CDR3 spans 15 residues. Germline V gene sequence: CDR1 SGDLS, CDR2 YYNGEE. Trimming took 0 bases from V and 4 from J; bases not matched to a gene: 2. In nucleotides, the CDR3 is TGTGCCAGCAGCGTAGCTGGGACAGGGGGCACTGAAGCTTTCTTT. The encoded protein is CASSVAGTGGTEAFF.

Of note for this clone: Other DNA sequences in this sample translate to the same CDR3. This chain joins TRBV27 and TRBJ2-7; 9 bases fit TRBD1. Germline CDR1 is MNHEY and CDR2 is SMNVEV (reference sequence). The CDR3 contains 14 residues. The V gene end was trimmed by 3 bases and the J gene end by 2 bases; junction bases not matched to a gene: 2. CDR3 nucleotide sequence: TGTGCCAGCAGTTTGGGACAGGGAACCTACGAGCAGTACTTC. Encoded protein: CASSLGQGTYEQYF.

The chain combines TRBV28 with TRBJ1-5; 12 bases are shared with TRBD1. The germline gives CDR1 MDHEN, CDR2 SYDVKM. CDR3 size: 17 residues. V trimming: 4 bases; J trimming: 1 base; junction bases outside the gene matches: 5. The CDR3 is CASSSGTGGASNQPQHF. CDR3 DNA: TGTGCCAGCAGTTCCGGGACAGGGGGCGCGAGCAATCAGCCCCAGCATTTT.

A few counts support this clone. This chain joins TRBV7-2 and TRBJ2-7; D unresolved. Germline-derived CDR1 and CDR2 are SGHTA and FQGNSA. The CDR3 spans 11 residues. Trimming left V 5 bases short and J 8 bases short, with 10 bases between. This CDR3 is CASSAGLQQYF. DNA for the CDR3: TGTGCCAGCAGCGCAGGCCTCCAGCAGTACTTC. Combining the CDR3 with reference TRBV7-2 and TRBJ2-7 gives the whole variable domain GAGVSQSPSNKVTEKGKDVELRCDPISGHTALYWYRQSLGQGLEFLIYFQGNSAPDKSGLPSDRFSAERTGGSVSTLTIQRTQQEDSAVYLCASSAGLQQYFGPGTRLTVT.

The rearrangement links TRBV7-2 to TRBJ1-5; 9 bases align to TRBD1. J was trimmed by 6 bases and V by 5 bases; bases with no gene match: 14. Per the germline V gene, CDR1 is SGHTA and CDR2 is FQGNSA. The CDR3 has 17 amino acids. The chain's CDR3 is CASSPPLLGQGSQPQHF. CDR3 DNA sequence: TGTGCCAGCAGCCCGCCCCTTTTAGGACAGGGGAGTCAGCCCCAGCATTTT.